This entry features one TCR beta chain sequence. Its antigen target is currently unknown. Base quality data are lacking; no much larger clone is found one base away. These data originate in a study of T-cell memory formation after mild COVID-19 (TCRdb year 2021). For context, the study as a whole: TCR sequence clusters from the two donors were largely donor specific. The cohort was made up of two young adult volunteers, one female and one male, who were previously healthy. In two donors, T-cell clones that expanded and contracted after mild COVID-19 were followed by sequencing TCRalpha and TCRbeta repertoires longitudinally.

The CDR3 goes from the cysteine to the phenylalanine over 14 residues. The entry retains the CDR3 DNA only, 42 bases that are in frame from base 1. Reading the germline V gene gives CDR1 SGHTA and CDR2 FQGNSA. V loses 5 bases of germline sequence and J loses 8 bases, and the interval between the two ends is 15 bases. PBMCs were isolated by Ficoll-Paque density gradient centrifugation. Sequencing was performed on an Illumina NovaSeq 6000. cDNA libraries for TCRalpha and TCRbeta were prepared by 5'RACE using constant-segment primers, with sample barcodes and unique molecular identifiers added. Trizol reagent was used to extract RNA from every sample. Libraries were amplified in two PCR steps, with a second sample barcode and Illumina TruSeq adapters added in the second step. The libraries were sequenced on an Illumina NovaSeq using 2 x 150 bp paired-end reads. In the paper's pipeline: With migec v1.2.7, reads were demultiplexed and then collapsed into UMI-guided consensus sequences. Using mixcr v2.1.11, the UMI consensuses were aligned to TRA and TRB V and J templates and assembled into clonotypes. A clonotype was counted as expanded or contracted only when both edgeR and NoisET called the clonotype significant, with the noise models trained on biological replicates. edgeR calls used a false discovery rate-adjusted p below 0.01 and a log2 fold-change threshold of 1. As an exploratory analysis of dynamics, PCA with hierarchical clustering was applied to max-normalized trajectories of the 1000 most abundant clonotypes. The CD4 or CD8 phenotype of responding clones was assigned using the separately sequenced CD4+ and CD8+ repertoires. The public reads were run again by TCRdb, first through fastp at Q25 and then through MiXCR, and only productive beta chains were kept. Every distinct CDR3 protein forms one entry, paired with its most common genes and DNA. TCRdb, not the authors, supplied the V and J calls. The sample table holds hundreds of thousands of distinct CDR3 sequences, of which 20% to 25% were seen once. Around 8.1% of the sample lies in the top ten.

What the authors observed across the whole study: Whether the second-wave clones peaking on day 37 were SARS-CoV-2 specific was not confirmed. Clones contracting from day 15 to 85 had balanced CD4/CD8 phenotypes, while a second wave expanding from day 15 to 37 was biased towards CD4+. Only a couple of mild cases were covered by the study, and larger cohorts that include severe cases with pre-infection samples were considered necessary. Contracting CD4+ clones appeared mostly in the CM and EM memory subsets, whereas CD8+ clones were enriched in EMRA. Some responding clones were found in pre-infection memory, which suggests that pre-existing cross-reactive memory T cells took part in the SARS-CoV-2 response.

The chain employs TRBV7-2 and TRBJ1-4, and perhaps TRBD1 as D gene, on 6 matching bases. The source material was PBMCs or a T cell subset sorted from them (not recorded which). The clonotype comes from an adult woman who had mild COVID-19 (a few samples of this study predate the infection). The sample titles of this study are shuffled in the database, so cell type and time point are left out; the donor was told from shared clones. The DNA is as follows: TGTGCCAGCAGCCAGCAGGGGCAAGGCGAAAAACTGTTTTTT. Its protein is CASSQQGQGEKLFF.